These T cell receptor beta chains were read from a single sample in a study of T-cell reconstitution after alpha-beta-depleted transplantation in children. TCRdb re-derived calls from the PCR reads in MiXCR, one entry per CDR3 protein. The sample has 200,000 to 250,000 distinct CDR3 sequences, approximately 10% seen once; the top ten hold about 6%. The sequenced sample was PBMCs from the stem cell graft donor, obtained from the stem cell graft. The source of these receptors is a human donor who donated a stem cell graft to a child with acute lymphoblastic leukemia. Each CDR3 is given without its conserved first and last residue.

cdr3_length v_call cdr3_aa
11 TRBV12-3/TRBV12-4 ASSLTTNTEAF
10 TRBV24-1 ATSRGLYEQY
16 TRBV27 ASSPLAAWGEGTGELF
15 TRBV7-2 ASSFGLTGARTDTQY
11 TRBV20-1 SIDRSFSYEQY
15 TRBV18 ASSPREGPTTNEKLF
10 TRBV5-1 ASSTWGEGYT
13 TRBV5-8 ASSRGTSDTDTQY
16 TRBV5-1 ASSLVPSTGGLSYEQY
13 TRBV7-9 ASSLASGGNYGYT
12 TRBV7-6 ASSLPGGVSGYT
14 TRBV4-2 ASSQDASGGAGELF
11 TRBV6-1 ASSVAGHQPQH
13 TRBV2 ASSAGIGTNQPQH
12 TRBV5-1 ASSGGTLGETQY
12 TRBV4-2 ASSQDSTGGKLF
12 TRBV4-3 ASSSRDRDSPLH
12 TRBV11-2 ASSWGTAGNTIY
12 TRBV7-8 ASSFVGGGETQY
12 TRBV18 ASSQTSGTDTQY
12 TRBV5-4 ASSFGGRDEKLF
13 TRBV12-5 ASGSTALSNYGYT
13 TRBV11-2 ASSPRVLGQETQY
12 TRBV6-1 ASRADSSNQPQH
10 TRBV29-1 SVAADTDTQY
17 TRBV7-2 ASSLAGSRDYLVNTEAF
11 TRBV30 AWNRDGNTEAF
11 TRBV29-1 SAQDRVTDTQY
16 TRBV5-5 ASSLTYRDRVIQNIQY
11 TRBV29-1 SVATSGSYEQY
14 TRBV7-7 ASSESGTSGYNEQF
14 TRBV27 ASSFAGTGSYNEQF
12 TRBV12-3/TRBV12-4 ASTPEGAGYEQY
13 TRBV11-3 ASSSSDSRTDTQY
14 TRBV7-2 ASSSQPTGPSYEQY
12 TRBV2 ATSGGADPGKLF